The rows below give T cell receptor beta chains drawn from one sample of a study of cytomegalovirus exposure and HLA in healthy donors. Measured with immunoSEQ multiplex PCR; TCRdb has only the in-frame clones, and not every one. The profile shows 130,000 or so clones, around 66% of them singletons. The material sequenced was PBMCs. These receptors all stem from a woman aged 40 to 50 in good health and CMV-seropositive. CDR3s include the opening cysteine and the closing phenylalanine or tryptophan. The order of the fields is D gene, V gene, J gene, clone size, CDR3 DNA, CDR3 protein. A D gene is named only where the DNA matches it firmly. Size values are once, few and many counts, or a class for expanded clones, and some rows have none.

-	TRBV6-6	TRBJ2-7	-	TGTGCCAGCAGGAAACAGTCCTACGAGCAGTACTTC	CASRKQSYEQYF
TRBD2	TRBV5-1	TRBJ2-1	-	TGCGCCAGCAGCTCCCTTAGCGGGAATGATGAGCAGTTCTTC	CASSSLSGNDEQFF
-	TRBV19	TRBJ1-3	few	TGTGCCAGTAGTAAGGGGCCAATCCCCTCTGGAAACACCATATATTTT	CASSKGPIPSGNTIYF
-	TRBV6-5	TRBJ1-3	-	TGTGCCAGCAGTTACGCCGAGGGGGACACCATATATTTT	CASSYAEGDTIYF
TRBD2	TRBV7-4	TRBJ2-5	once	TGTGCCAGCAGCTTAGAAGGAAACAGGGCCGGGACTAGCGGGAGGGCCCTGGAGACCCAGTACTTC	CASSLEGNRAGTSGRALETQYF
-	TRBV6-5	TRBJ2-1	-	TGTGCCAGCAGCCAGCGAGAATCCTACAATGAGCAGTTCTTC	CASSQRESYNEQFF
-	TRBV2	TRBJ2-2	-	TGTGCCAGCAGTCCCGGGACTGCTAACACCGGGGAGCTGTTTTTT	CASSPGTANTGELFF
TRBD2	TRBV4-1	TRBJ2-1	-	TGCGCCAGCAGCCAAGAGCGGGGGCTAGCGGGGGGCAGCTACAATGAGCAGTTCTTC	CASSQERGLAGGSYNEQFF
-	TRBV9	TRBJ1-1	-	TGTGCCAGCAGCGTAGACAGGGCGAACACTGAAGCTTTCTTT	CASSVDRANTEAFF
-	TRBV9	TRBJ1-3	-	TGTGCCAGCAGGGGGCCCTCTGGAAACACCATATATTTT	CASRGPSGNTIYF
TRBD2	TRBV27	TRBJ2-1	-	TGTGCCAGCAGAGGGACTAGCGGAAACAATGAGCAGTTCTTC	CASRGTSGNNEQFF
TRBD1	TRBV6-1	TRBJ1-2	-	TGTGCCAGCAGTGCAGGGACAGGGGGCAGCTATGGCTACACCTTC	CASSAGTGGSYGYTF
TRBD1	TRBV5-1	TRBJ2-5	-	TGCGCCAGCAGCTACACAACAGGGGTCCAAGAGACCCAGTACTTC	CASSYTTGVQETQYF
TRBD1	TRBV28	TRBJ1-2	-	TGTGCCAGCAGCCCGGTAACAGGGGTCTATGGCTACACCTTC	CASSPVTGVYGYTF
TRBD2	TRBV4-2	TRBJ2-3	few	TGTGCCAGCAGCTGGGGGTCGAGCGGGGGCAAAGATACGCAGTATTTT	CASSWGSSGGKDTQYF
-	TRBV6-1	TRBJ1-1	few	TGTGCCAGCGGAGAGAAAAACACTGAAGCTTTCTTT	CASGEKNTEAFF
-	TRBV27	TRBJ1-5	once	TGTGCCAGCAGTCTGCCCTCCCGAACATATAGCAATCAGCCCCAGCATTTT	CASSLPSRTYSNQPQHF
TRBD1	TRBV5-1	TRBJ2-2	-	TGCGCCAGCAGCCCTGCGGGGACAGGGACCGGGGAGCTGTTTTTT	CASSPAGTGTGELFF
TRBD1	TRBV14	TRBJ1-6	-	TGTGCCAGCAGCCAGGGACAGGGGAATTCACCCCTCCACTTT	CASSQGQGNSPLHF
-	TRBV10-2	TRBJ1-5	-	TGCGCCAGCAGTGATAGGGTGGGGGGTATCGGCAATCAGCCCCAGCATTTT	CASSDRVGGIGNQPQHF
TRBD1	TRBV28	TRBJ2-7	many	TGTGCCAGCAGTTTATGGCCGCCCGGGGACAGGGGGCTTTATGAGCAGTACTTC	CASSLWPPGDRGLYEQYF
-	TRBV9	TRBJ2-6	-	TGTGCCAGCAGCGTAGGGGCAGCTGGGGCCAACGTCCTGACTTTC	CASSVGAAGANVLTF
TRBD1	TRBV11-2	TRBJ2-5	-	TGTGCCAGCAGCCCCCCGACAGGGATACAAGAGACCCAGTACTTC	CASSPPTGIQETQYF
TRBD1	TRBV5-1	TRBJ1-2	-	TGCGCCAGCAGATACTCCGGGACAGGGGCGCTAAACTATGGCTACACCTTC	CASRYSGTGALNYGYTF
-	TRBV6-6	TRBJ2-7	-	TGTGCCAGCAGTCGTTCACAGGGAAACGAGCAGTACTTC	CASSRSQGNEQYF
TRBD1	TRBV18	TRBJ1-1	-	TGTGCCAGCTCACCACCGACAGGGATGGGCACTGAAGCTTTCTTT	CASSPPTGMGTEAFF
-	TRBV11-2	TRBJ1-2	once	TGTGCCAGCAGCTTAGAAGGAGGGGTTGGCTACACCTTC	CASSLEGGVGYTF
TRBD2	TRBV14	TRBJ2-3	-	TGTGCCAGCAGCCAAGCAGCTAAGGCGGGACTACGCGCGCTTCGCACAGATACGCAGTATTTT	CASSQAAKAGLRALRTDTQYF
-	TRBV30	TRBJ1-1	-	TGTGCCAGATTCAGGAACACTGAAGCTTTCTTT	CARFRNTEAFF
-	TRBV15	TRBJ1-1	-	TGTGCCACCAGCAGAGGGGACTCTGGATTCACTGAAGCTTTCTTT	CATSRGDSGFTEAFF
-	TRBV11-2	TRBJ2-7	few	TGTGCCAGCAGCTTAGGCAGTAATACCTACGAGCAGTACTTC	CASSLGSNTYEQYF
TRBD1	TRBV5-1	TRBJ2-3	-	TGCGCCAGCAGCTGGGGAGGGACAGGGACAGATACGCAGTATTTT	CASSWGGTGTDTQYF
-	TRBV11-3	TRBJ2-5	-	TGTGCCAGCAGCTTAGGTGGGGGGACGATGGAGACCCAGTACTTC	CASSLGGGTMETQYF
TRBD1	TRBV28	TRBJ1-6	-	TGTGCCAGCAGTTTCCACCGGACAGGCCGGATTTCCTATAATTCACCCCTCCACTTT	CASSFHRTGRISYNSPLHF
-	TRBV7-2	TRBJ1-5	-	TGTGCCAGCAGCTCGATGGGGGGGGATCAGCCCCAGCATTTT	CASSSMGGDQPQHF
-	TRBV7-2	TRBJ1-4	-	TGTGCCAGCAGCCTGGACGGGGCTAATGAAAAACTGTTTTTT	CASSLDGANEKLFF
TRBD1	TRBV9	TRBJ1-1	-	TGTGCCAGCAGCGTGGACGGGACAGGGAACACTGAAGCTTTCTTT	CASSVDGTGNTEAFF
-	TRBV9	TRBJ2-2	-	TGTGCCAGCAGCGTAGAACTGATTAGCGGGGAGCTGTTTTTT	CASSVELISGELFF
TRBD1	TRBV18	TRBJ1-4	-	TGTGCCAGCTCACCACCGGGACAGCATGAAAAACTGTTTTTT	CASSPPGQHEKLFF
-	TRBV19	TRBJ2-2	-	TGTGCCAGTAAGAACTTACCTAACACCGGGGAGCTGTTTTTT	CASKNLPNTGELFF